This T cell receptor (beta chain) was documented in a study of T cells in Graves' hyperthyroidism and ophthalmopathy. Points from the study as a whole: Progression to ophthalmopathy was predicted a median of about 6.6 months early.

RNA transcripts provided the source from which TCR beta CDR3 regions were amplified. With the HTBI primer set, the TCR CDR3 went through a first round of RT-PCR. TCRdb used MiXCR to reprocess the multiplex PCR reads, holding one entry per CDR3 protein. The profile shows over 350,000 distinct CDR3 sequences, about 14% of them singletons. The CDR3 covers 12 residues. V gave up 2 bases and J gave up 5 bases, with 5 bases separating them. Looked up from germline, CDR1 is KGHDR and CDR2 is SFDVKD. In this sample, this clonotype turned up many times. Its matching antigen is unknown. Sequenced material: blood. The V call is TRBV24-1, the J call TRBJ2-5, with D tentatively TRBD1 or TRBD2 (5 bases each). The sequence derives from a man between 50 and 59 years old with Graves' ophthalmopathy. CDR3 protein: CATSDWGETQYF. The CDR3 region has the DNA TGTGCCACCAGTGATTGGGGGGAGACCCAGTACTTC.